This is a list of T cell receptor beta chains from one sample in a study of T cells in tuberculosis. Libraries were prepared by immunoSEQ multiplex PCR; TCRdb keeps only in-frame clonotypes and omits some of them. The sample lists approximately 35,000 clones; just under 97% were seen once. Material for sequencing was PBMCs. Receptors were obtained from a donor aged 5 to 30 with latent tuberculosis or without tuberculosis infection. CDR3s include the opening cysteine and the closing phenylalanine or tryptophan. A D gene is named only where the DNA matches it firmly. Size tells how often a clone was seen (once, few, many) or the class of an expanded clone, and some rows leave it out.

abundance	v_gene	d_gene	j_gene	CDR3aa	CDR3nt
-	TRBV5-1	-	TRBJ1-1	CASSWGQGAGVPEAFF	TGCGCCAGCAGCTGGGGCCAAGGAGCAGGGGTACCTGAAGCTTTCTTT
-	TRBV5-1	-	TRBJ1-6	CASSTTSSGGGNPLHF	TGCGCCAGCAGCACCACCTCTTCGGGGGGAGGGAATCCCCTCCACTTT
-	TRBV19	-	TRBJ1-2	CASSMLTGVGNGYGYTF	TGTGCCAGTAGTATGCTAACCGGGGTTGGAAACGGCTATGGCTACACCTTC
-	TRBV7-9	-	TRBJ1-2	CASSFQATDGYTF	TGTGCCAGCAGCTTCCAAGCGACGGATGGCTACACCTTC
-	TRBV5-1	-	TRBJ2-3	CASRGPGEGVPDTQYF	TGCGCCAGCCGTGGACCGGGCGAGGGAGTCCCAGATACGCAGTATTTT
-	TRBV6-6	TRBD2	TRBJ2-1	CASSYRLAGVDEQFF	TGTGCCAGCAGTTATCGGCTAGCGGGGGTGGATGAGCAGTTCTTC
-	TRBV21-1	-	TRBJ1-6	CASSPPVVDSPLHF	TGTGCCAGCAGCCCCCCAGTGGTGGATTCACCCCTCCACTTT
-	TRBV2	-	TRBJ1-3	CASSEEGGRSIYF	TGTGCCAGCAGTGAAGAGGGGGGGCGGTCAATATATTTT
once	TRBV18	TRBD2	TRBJ2-7	CASFPTSGRSNEQYF	TGTGCCAGCTTCCCGACTAGCGGGAGGTCCAACGAGCAGTACTTC
-	TRBV4-1	-	TRBJ2-7	CASSHRPHSGEQYF	TGCGCCAGCAGCCATCGACCTCATTCGGGCGAGCAGTACTTC
-	TRBV2	TRBD2	TRBJ2-1	CASRMTSGSYEQFF	TGTGCCAGCAGAATGACTAGCGGGAGCTATGAGCAGTTCTTC
-	TRBV6-1	TRBD2	TRBJ2-7	CASSAQTSGGYEQYF	TGTGCCAGCAGCGCCCAGACTAGCGGGGGGTACGAGCAGTACTTC
-	TRBV10-1	-	TRBJ1-5	CASSESRGQPQHF	TGCGCCAGCAGTGAGTCGAGGGGGCAGCCCCAGCATTTT
-	TRBV11-2	TRBD2	TRBJ2-5	CASSLVGLAGQETQYF	TGTGCCAGCAGCTTAGTAGGGCTAGCGGGCCAAGAGACCCAGTACTTC
-	TRBV6-4	-	TRBJ2-3	CASSDDGGAGTDTQYF	TGTGCCAGCAGTGACGATGGAGGGGCCGGAACAGATACGCAGTATTTT
once	TRBV7-3	-	TRBJ2-7	CASSLTRSSPPYEQYF	TGTGCCAGCAGCTTAACGAGGTCCAGCCCGCCCTACGAGCAGTACTTC
-	TRBV21-1	-	TRBJ2-3	CASSRTPDTQYF	TGTGCCAGCAGCAGGACACCAGATACGCAGTATTTT
-	TRBV25-1	TRBD1	TRBJ1-1	CASRVGQLNTEAFF	TGTGCCAGCAGGGTGGGACAGCTTAACACTGAAGCTTTCTTT
once	TRBV9	TRBD1	TRBJ1-2	CASGTGTGDGYTF	TGTGCCAGCGGAACCGGGACAGGGGATGGCTACACCTTC
-	TRBV4-1	TRBD1	TRBJ1-2	CASSRLGDRGSYGYTF	TGCGCCAGCAGCCGCCTCGGGGACAGGGGAAGCTATGGCTACACCTTC
-	TRBV5-4	TRBD1	TRBJ1-6	CASSRGTGLFEDSPLHF	TGTGCCAGCAGCCGAGGGACAGGGTTGTTTGAAGACTCACCCCTCCACTTT
-	TRBV7-3	-	TRBJ2-1	CASSPEERKGNEQFF	TGTGCCAGCAGCCCGGAGGAGCGGAAAGGGAATGAGCAGTTCTTC
-	TRBV2	-	TRBJ1-4	CASSEEGGFNEKLFF	TGTGCCAGCAGTGAAGAGGGAGGGTTCAATGAAAAACTGTTTTTT
-	TRBV4-1	-	TRBJ1-2	CASSQDPLLYGYTF	TGCGCCAGCAGCCAGGATCCCCTACTATATGGCTACACCTTC
once	TRBV7-9	TRBD1	TRBJ2-7	CASMGQNPYEQYF	TGTGCCAGCATGGGACAGAACCCCTACGAGCAGTACTTC